These 8 T cell receptor beta chains were sequenced from one sample in a study of blood T cell repertoires in COVID-19. Generated by immunoSEQ multiplex PCR, the TCRdb table keeps only in-frame clones and is missing some. The repertoire includes over 350,000 clones, 88% of them detected once, and 1.2% sits in the top ten. The specimen was PBMCs or T cells enriched from blood (not recorded which). These receptor sequences come from a woman aged 18 to 35 who had recovered from COVID-19.

The chain combines TRBV6-6 with TRBJ1-2, with 7 bases lining up with TRBD1. V trimming: 5 bases; J trimming: 3 bases; junction bases outside the gene matches: 3. The CDR3 sequence is 13 residues long. The V gene's germline CDR1 is MNHNY and CDR2 SVGAGI (reference sequence). The chain's CDR3 is CASSRQGDYGYTF. The CDR3 nucleotides read TGTGCCAGCAGTCGACAGGGCGACTATGGCTACACCTTC.

This clone showed up just once. The V gene is TRBV27, the J gene TRBJ2-1; 7 nucleotides align to TRBD1. The ends lost 3 bases at V and 8 bases at J; junction bases unmatched: 7. The CDR3 runs to 14 residues. CDR1 and CDR2 from the germline V gene are MNHEY and SMNVEV (reference sequence). The chain's CDR3 is CASSFTGDTDEQFF. CDR3 nucleotides: TGTGCCAGCAGTTTTACAGGGGATACGGATGAGCAGTTCTTC.

This chain connects TRBV18 to TRBJ1-6, with D possibly being TRBD1 (5 bases). The germline V and J ends were trimmed by 3 bases and 9 bases, with 15 bases remaining between them. CDR1 is KGHSH and CDR2 is LQKENI in the germline V gene. The CDR3 covers 15 residues. CDR3 residues: CASSPGQGTGSPLHF. In DNA form, the CDR3 reads TGTGCCAGCTCACCGGGGCAGGGCACCGGTTCACCCCTCCACTTT.

This chain connects TRBV10-3 to TRBJ1-5, with 9 positions matching TRBD1. The CDR3 contains 15 residues. Trimming at V came to 2 bases and at J to 5 bases, leaving 4 bases not matched to a gene. Germline V CDR1 and CDR2: ENHRY, SYGVKD. The chain's CDR3 is CAISEAGQGYQPQHF. The DNA of the CDR3 is TGTGCCATCAGTGAGGCGGGACAGGGATATCAGCCCCAGCATTTT.

V usage is TRBV7-6 and J usage is TRBJ2-7; possibly TRBD2 for D (5 bases). V lost 6 bases to trimming and J lost 6 bases, with 9 bases between them. The CDR3 has 11 residues. Germline CDR1 and CDR2: SGHVS and FNYEAQ. CDR3 nucleotide sequence: TGTGCCAGCAGTTTCGGAGGCGAGCAGTACTTC. It is translated as CASSFGGEQYF. The full variable domain, its missing parts supplied by reference TRBV7-6 and TRBJ2-7, is GAGVSQSPRYKVTKRGQDVALRCDPISGHVSLYWYRQALGQGPEFLTYFNYEAQQDKSGLPNDRFSAERPEGSISTLTIQRTEQRDSAMYRCASSFGGEQYFGPGTRLTVT.

The table lists this clone with a count of one. This sequence joins TRBV25-1 and TRBJ2-7; D remains unclear. This CDR3 is built from 12 residues. V lost 3 bases and J lost 6, with 9 bases in between. Germline values: CDR1 MGHDK, CDR2 SYGVNS. The DNA for the CDR3 is TGTGCCAGCAGTGAGAACTCTGGCGAGCAGTACTTC. Its translation: CASSENSGEQYF.

The chain joins TRBV7-9 to TRBJ1-1, with a tentative D call TRBD1 (6 bases). Germline loops: CDR1 SEHNR, CDR2 FQNEAQ (reference sequence). The length of the CDR3 is 15 residues. V gave up 0 bases and J gave up 6 bases, with 14 bases separating them. The CDR3 here is CASSLAFGGLAEAFF. The DNA of the CDR3 is TGTGCCAGCAGCTTAGCCTTCGGGGGGCTAGCTGAAGCTTTCTTT.

This rearrangement joins TRBV4-3 to TRBJ2-4; 13 bases line up with TRBD2. V was clipped by 0 bases and J by 7 bases; unmatched bases: 3. Germline CDR1 is LGHNA and CDR2 is YSLEER. The CDR3 is 16 residues long. CDR3 sequence (DNA): TGCGCCAGCAGCCAAGAGCCACTAGCGGGGGGGAACATTCAGTACTTC. Protein sequence: CASSQEPLAGGNIQYF.